The T cell receptor (beta chain) described here comes from a study of T-cell memory formation after mild COVID-19. The V and J ends lost 3 bases and 3 bases, in that order; junction bases with no gene match: 3. Germline CDR1 and CDR2: SGHVS and FQNEAQ. The CDR3 is made up of 15 amino acids. TCRdb used MiXCR to reprocess the 5' RACE reads, holding one entry per CDR3 protein. Of some 600,000 distinct CDR3 sequences detected, approximately 15% appear once; the ten largest clones hold around 8.1%. The clonotype comes from an adult woman who had mild COVID-19 (a few samples of this study predate the infection). Cell type and time point are not known. The source material was PBMCs or a T cell subset sorted from them (not recorded which). The chain uses TRBV7-8 and TRBJ2-1, with 9 nucleotides matching TRBD2. The CDR3 sequence is CASSFSGSYYNEQFF. Written as DNA, the CDR3 is TGTGCCAGCAGCTTTAGCGGGAGTTACTACAATGAGCAGTTCTTC. Supplemented by reference TRBV7-8 and TRBJ2-1, the full variable domain reads GAGVSQSPRYKVAKRGQDVALRCDPISGHVSLFWYQQALGQGPEFLTYFQNEAQLDKSGLPSDRFFAERPEGSVSTLKIQRTQQEDSAVYLCASSFSGSYYNEQFFGPGTRLTVL.